These 8 T cell receptor beta chains were sequenced from one sample in a study of regulatory T cells in long-lasting Graves disease (dated by TCRdb to about 2021). According to the study, the label for this sample's time point signals: newly diagnosed GD, antithyroid drugs for less than 3 months. For both TCR sequencing and RNA sequencing, RNA was extracted from PBMCs in TRIzol. The library was obtained by multiplex PCR. Instrument on record: Illumina HiSeq 4000. CDR3 regions were amplified by Arm-PCR with iRepertoire HTBI primers to construct TCR beta libraries. TCRdb cleaned the public reads at Q25 with fastp, built clones with MiXCR and kept in-frame beta chains. Every entry covers one CDR3 protein and lists the most common genes and DNA from its rows. This sample lists roughly 420,000 distinct CDR3 sequences; 12% to 15% were detected once. Approximately 17% of the sample belongs to the ten largest clones.

This same sample was also taken into another study, of T cells in Graves' hyperthyroidism and ophthalmopathy.

Material: peripheral blood mononuclear cells (PBMCs), obtained at new diagnosis, from a patient treated with antithyroid drugs. These receptors came from a woman in her forties or fifties with Graves disease. Donor details come from another sample of the same person, matched by shared clones.

In this sample, this clonotype turned up many times. The chain links TRBV3-1 to TRBJ1-1; possible D gene TRBD1, 5 bases. The CDR3 runs to 13 residues. Germline V gene lookup returns CDR1 LGHDT and CDR2 YNNKEL (reference sequence). V was shortened by 2 bases and J by 9 bases, with 13 bases between the two germline ends. The CDR3 reads CASSQPRQRQAFF. CDR3 bases: TGTGCCAGCAGCCAACCCAGACAGCGACAAGCTTTCTTT.

The sample holds many counts of this clonotype. The chain recombines TRBV20-1 with TRBJ2-7; 7 nucleotides agree with TRBD2. V shed 7 bases, J shed 3 bases, and the junction held 3 bases outside the gene matches. CDR1 DFQATT and CDR2 SNEGSKA come from the germline V gene (reference sequence). The CDR3 extends over 11 amino acids. As DNA, the CDR3 is TGCAGTGTAGCGGGTGACTACGAGCAGTACTTC. It specifies CSVAGDYEQYF.

The CDR3 DNA is TGTGCCAGCAAGATCCAGGGAGCAAAGAGGGGAGAGACCCAGTACTTC. This encodes CASKIQGAKRGETQYF. This chain links TRBV27 with TRBJ2-5; D assignment may be TRBD1 or TRBD2 (5 bases each). V lost 7 bases to trimming and J lost 4 bases, with 22 bases between them. The CDR3 runs to 16 residues. Germline V CDR1 and CDR2: MNHEY, SMNVEV (reference sequence).

This clonotype was picked up many times. This rearrangement joins TRBV20-1 to TRBJ2-7; tentatively, D is TRBD2 (5 bases). Germline V lookup: CDR1 DFQATT, CDR2 SNEGSKA (reference sequence). This CDR3 region has 12 residues. V lost 3 bases and J lost 3, with 9 bases in between. Here the CDR3 reads CSASSEGYEQYF. The DNA of the CDR3 is TGCAGTGCTAGCTCTGAGGGCTACGAGCAGTACTTC.

The table lists this clonotype with many counts. This chain connects TRBV20-1 to TRBJ2-5; D may be TRBD1 or TRBD2 (6 bases each). Trimming shortened V by 4 bases and J by 3 bases, and 12 bases separated the two germline ends. This CDR3 has 13 residues. Germline V gene data show CDR1 as DFQATT and CDR2 as SNEGSKA (reference sequence). In nucleotides, the CDR3 is TGCAGTGCTAACAGGGAGGTTGAAGAGACCCAGTACTTC. Amino acids: CSANREVEETQYF.

This clonotype was counted between two and nine times. Being one base from a much bigger clone, this may be a read error. The chain combines TRBV9 with TRBJ2-3; TRBD2 agrees at 7 bases. This CDR3 contains 15 residues. In germline, CDR1 is SGDLS, CDR2 YYNGEE. CDR3 in DNA: TGTGCCAGCAGCGTAGTTGCGGGAGTCACAGGTACGCAGTATTTT. This encodes CASSVVAGVTGTQYF.

The sample holds many counts of this clonotype. V gene TRBV18 combines with J gene TRBJ2-3; D unresolved. Trimming stripped 2 bases from V and 3 bases from J, with 6 bases between. Germline-derived CDR1 and CDR2 are KGHSH and LQKENI. The CDR3 has 13 amino acids. The CDR3, as DNA: TGTGCCAGCTCACCAGGGGTGACAGATACGCAGTATTTT. It codes for CASSPGVTDTQYF.

This clonotype has ten or more counts. V gene TRBV6-1 combines with J gene TRBJ2-3, with 9 bases identical to TRBD1. This CDR3 has 15 residues. CDR1 is MNHNS and CDR2 is SASEGT in the germline V gene. Losses at the gene ends were 1 base for V and 6 bases for J; bases not matched to a gene: 5. Here the CDR3 DNA reads TGTGCCAGCAGTGAAGGGCCCGGGACAGGGGATACGCAGTATTTT. The encoded protein is CASSEGPGTGDTQYF.